A single sample is the source of the 30 T cell receptor beta chains below, sequenced in a study of OX40 agonist ivuxolimab in advanced cancers. The table came from immunoSEQ multiplex PCR; TCRdb's copy has only in-frame clones and leaves some out. The sample holds tens of thousands of clones, 80% to 85% seen once. Source: CD4+ or CD8+ T cells sorted from blood, taken in a trial of the OX40 agonist ivuxolimab. The receptors stem from an adult with an advanced solid tumor such as melanoma, head and neck, liver or kidney cancer.

This chain joins TRBV2 and TRBJ1-2; a weak D match, TRBD1 (5 bases). V lost 1 base to trimming and J lost 8 bases, with 11 bases between them. This CDR3 comprises 13 residues. CDR1 is SNHLY and CDR2 is FYNNEI in the germline V gene. This chain's CDR3 is CASSEGQRGGYTF. CDR3 sequence (DNA): TGTGCCAGCAGTGAAGGACAGCGAGGGGGCTACACCTTC. The full variable domain, rest sourced from reference TRBV2 and TRBJ1-2, is EPEVTQTPSHQVTQMGQEVILRCVPISNHLYFYWYRQILGQKVEFLVSFYNNEISEKSEIFDDQFSVERPDGSNFTLKIRSTKLEDSAMYFCASSEGQRGGYTFGSGTRLTVV.

The chain employs TRBV5-1 and TRBJ2-1; 9 bases map to TRBD2. This CDR3 is 15 amino acids long. Germline loops: CDR1 SGHRS, CDR2 YFSETQ. V trimming: 3 bases; J trimming: 7 bases; junction bases outside the gene matches: 8. CDR3 loop: CASSSLAGEGNEQFF. CDR3 DNA: TGCGCCAGCAGCTCTTTAGCGGGAGAAGGAAATGAGCAGTTCTTC. Full variable domain (missing parts from reference TRBV5-1 and TRBJ2-1): KAGVTQTPRYLIKTRGQQVTLSCSPISGHRSVSWYQQTPGQGLQFLFEYFSETQRNKGNFPGRFSGRQFSNSRSEMNVSTLELGDSALYLCASSSLAGEGNEQFFGPGTRLTVL.

V is TRBV7-2 and J is TRBJ2-7; no clear D. Trimming stripped 2 bases from V and 2 bases from J, with 10 bases between. The germline CDR1 and CDR2 sequences are SGHTA and FQGNSA. This CDR3 contains 14 residues. This CDR3 reads CASSLLVRPYEQYF. DNA for the CDR3: TGTGCCAGCAGCTTACTCGTCAGACCCTACGAGCAGTACTTC.

This chain joins TRBV28 and TRBJ1-2; D might be TRBD1 (6 bases). V lost 4 bases, J lost 3 bases, and 30 bases lay in between. Germline V gene data show CDR1 as MDHEN and CDR2 as SYDVKM. The CDR3 has 20 amino acids. In nucleotides, the CDR3 is TGTGCCAGCAGTTCCGAAACCGGGACACCACCCCGGGGGTTTTACTATGGCTACACCTTC. It codes for CASSSETGTPPRGFYYGYTF.

The chain combines TRBV5-4 with TRBJ1-1; D gene unclear. Germline-derived CDR1 and CDR2 are SGHNT and YYREEE (reference sequence). CDR3 length equals 14 residues. Between the trimmed V and J ends, which lost 0 bases and 0 bases, there was a span of 6 bases. In DNA form, the CDR3 reads TGTGCCAGCAGCTTGGTTACCGTGAACACTGAAGCTTTCTTT. It encodes CASSLVTVNTEAFF.

The gene calls are TRBV9 and TRBJ2-1; D is unclear. Germline V gene lookup returns CDR1 SGDLS and CDR2 YYNGEE. V lost 4 bases and J 11 bases, leaving 10 bases between the germline ends. The CDR3 is 11 residues long. Here the CDR3 DNA reads TGTGCCAGCAGCTATGCTAATAAGCAGTTCTTC. Amino acids: CASSYANKQFF.

V gene TRBV13 combines with J gene TRBJ2-1; D is tentatively TRBD1 or TRBD2 (5 bases each). This CDR3 is built from 12 residues. Trimming pared 10 bases from V and 10 bases from J, leaving 17 bases between. CDR1 and CDR2 from the germline V gene are PRHDT and FYEKMQ (reference sequence). CDR3 in amino acids: CATRDAPREQFF. The CDR3 DNA follows: TGTGCCACTCGGGACGCACCACGGGAGCAGTTCTTC. The full variable domain, in which reference TRBV13 and TRBJ2-1 provide the parts outside the CDR3, is AAGVIQSPRHLIKEKRETATLKCYPIPRHDTVYWYQQGPGQDPQFLISFYEKMQSDKGSIPDRFSAQQFSDYHSELNMSSLELGDSALYFCATRDAPREQFFGPGTRLTVL.

This clone was counted only a few times. V gene TRBV9 combines with J gene TRBJ1-1; possibly TRBD1 for D (6 bases). Looked up from germline, CDR1 is SGDLS and CDR2 is YYNGEE. This CDR3 spans 15 amino acids. Trimming pared 4 bases from V and 0 bases from J, leaving 13 bases between. CDR3 DNA sequence: TGTGCCAGCAGCCCCCACGGACAGATGAACACTGAAGCTTTCTTT. Its translation is CASSPHGQMNTEAFF.

The rearrangement links TRBV6-1 to TRBJ2-3; D not certain. V was trimmed by 3 bases and J by 3 bases, leaving 7 bases between them. This CDR3 comprises 13 residues. Germline-derived CDR1 and CDR2 are MNHNS and SASEGT. CDR3: CASSDGGTDTQYF. CDR3 DNA: TGTGCCAGCAGTGATGGTGGGACAGATACGCAGTATTTT.

V usage is TRBV11-2 and J usage is TRBJ2-3; the match to TRBD2 covers 11 bases. Per the germline V gene, CDR1 is SGHAT and CDR2 is FQNNGV. The CDR3 length is 19 residues. J was trimmed by 3 bases and V by 5 bases; bases with no gene match: 16. In DNA form, the CDR3 reads TGTGCCAGCAGCATCCACGGGTTAGCGGGAGGGCCTGGAACAGATACGCAGTATTTT. Encoded protein: CASSIHGLAGGPGTDTQYF. Complete variable domain (other parts from reference TRBV11-2 and TRBJ2-3): EAGVAQSPRYKIIEKRQSVAFWCNPISGHATLYWYQQILGQGPKLLIQFQNNGVVDDSQLPKDRFSAERLKGVDSTLKIQPAKLEDSAVYLCASSIHGLAGGPGTDTQYFGPGTRLTVL.

This clone occurred once. The chain carries TRBV10-3 and TRBJ1-4, with a weak D call TRBD1 (5 bases). The length of the CDR3 is 18 residues. The V and J ends lost 2 bases and 1 base respectively, with 17 bases between them. Germline V gene sequence: CDR1 ENHRY, CDR2 SYGVKD. The CDR3 region is CAISELWRDRGTNEKLFF. The CDR3 bases are TGTGCCATCAGTGAGCTTTGGAGGGACCGCGGAACTAATGAAAAACTGTTTTTT.

V gene TRBV7-5 combines with J gene TRBJ1-1. TRBV7-5 is labeled a pseudogene. There are 18 residues in the CDR3. In DNA, the CDR3 is TGTGCCAGAAGCTTAAAGAGGGGGGGCGCGTATAACAACACTGAAGCTTTCTTT. Amino acid sequence: CARSLKRGGAYNNTEAFF.

The chain is built from TRBV19 and TRBJ1-1; no clear D gene. Per germline, CDR1 LNHDA and CDR2 SQIVND (reference sequence). CDR3 length: 11 residues. Between the trimmed V and J ends, which lost 3 bases and 8 bases, there was a span of 7 bases. The CDR3 bases are TGTGCCAGTAGTATGGGAGGGGAAGCTTTCTTT. Translated, it gives CASSMGGEAFF.

The V call is TRBV27, the J call TRBJ2-7; tentatively, D is TRBD2 (5 bases). From germline, CDR1 is MNHEY and CDR2 SMNVEV (reference sequence). With 4 bases removed from V and 0 bases from J, the gap between germline ends came to 10 bases. The CDR3 loop spans 14 amino acids. The CDR3 sequence: CASSYRGVSYEQYF. Here the CDR3 DNA reads TGTGCCAGCAGTTACCGGGGAGTCTCCTACGAGCAGTACTTC.

This clone appeared once. The J gene is TRBJ2-3, the V gene TRBV30, with D perhaps assigned TRBD1 or TRBD2 (5 bases each). This CDR3 comprises 14 residues. Trimming left V 1 base short and J 6 bases short, with 14 bases between. Germline-derived CDR1 and CDR2 are GTSNPN and SVGIG (reference sequence). In DNA form, the CDR3 reads TGTGCCTGGAGTGGCCTCGGGGCTGGGGATACGCAGTATTTT. This sequence encodes CAWSGLGAGDTQYF.

This sequence joins TRBV5-1 and TRBJ2-3; the D call may be TRBD1 or TRBD2 (5 bases each). Per the germline V gene, CDR1 is SGHRS and CDR2 is YFSETQ. The CDR3 is made up of 14 amino acids. V shed 5 bases and J shed 2 bases, with 12 bases lying between them. The CDR3 reads CASRTGRTTDTQYF. The CDR3 DNA sequence: TGCGCCAGCAGGACGGGGCGCACCACAGATACGCAGTATTTT.

V gene TRBV7-9 combines with J gene TRBJ2-1; 11 nucleotides line up with TRBD2. The CDR3 runs 17 residues. Germline lookup yields CDR1 SEHNR and CDR2 FQNEAQ (reference sequence). V was pared by 3 bases and J by 5 bases, with 9 bases of the junction left unmatched. The chain's CDR3 is CASSFTLTSGTNNEQFF. The CDR3 DNA follows: TGTGCCAGCAGCTTCACACTGACTAGCGGGACTAACAATGAGCAGTTCTTC.

The chain joins TRBV27 to TRBJ2-1; tentative D call: TRBD2 (5 bases). The CDR3 contains 15 residues. Germline values: CDR1 MNHEY, CDR2 SMNVEV (reference sequence). The V end was cut by 4 bases, the J end by 0 bases, with 10 bases between. Written as DNA, the CDR3 is TGTGCCAGCAGTTGGGCGGGTAACTCCTACAATGAGCAGTTCTTC. Protein sequence: CASSWAGNSYNEQFF.

The V and J genes are TRBV4-1 and TRBJ1-6; the D gene is possibly TRBD1 (5 bases). The CDR3 is made up of 15 amino acids. In germline, CDR1 is MGHRA, CDR2 YSYEKL. V gave up 1 base and J gave up 6 bases, with 10 bases separating them. The DNA of the CDR3 is TGCGCCAGCAGCCAAGTCCCCGACAGTAATTCACCCCTCCACTTT. Its protein is CASSQVPDSNSPLHF.

This chain connects TRBV9 to TRBJ2-1; weak D call: TRBD1 (6 bases). The V end was cut by 0 bases, the J end by 4 bases, with 11 bases between. This CDR3 spans 15 amino acids. Germline values: CDR1 SGDLS, CDR2 YYNGEE. The CDR3 loop is CASSVEGHQYNEQFF. CDR3 bases: TGTGCCAGCAGCGTAGAGGGACACCAGTACAATGAGCAGTTCTTC.

CDR3 loop: CAWSVLSDQPQHF. The DNA for the CDR3 is TGTGCCTGGAGTGTACTGAGTGATCAGCCCCAGCATTTT. The gene calls are TRBV30 and TRBJ1-5; D gene uncertain. The CDR3 has 13 amino acids. The germline V and J ends were trimmed by 0 bases and 5 bases, with 8 bases remaining between them. Germline CDR1 and CDR2: GTSNPN and SVGIG (reference sequence).

The chain uses TRBV6-4 and TRBJ2-1; 10 bases align to TRBD2. Germline assignment: CDR1 MRHNA and CDR2 SNTAGT. CDR3 size: 16 residues. J gave up 3 bases and V 2 bases, and 4 bases lay outside the gene matches. For the CDR3, the DNA is TGTGCCAGCAGTGACCTTCTAGCGGGGGACTACAATGAGCAGTTCTTC. As protein: CASSDLLAGDYNEQFF.

This clone has only one observation. V usage is TRBV4-1 and J usage is TRBJ2-3, with TRBD2 matching over 8 bases. Germline loops: CDR1 MGHRA, CDR2 YSYEKL. V was pared by 3 bases and J by 2 bases, with 7 bases of the junction left unmatched. The CDR3 has 16 amino acids. This CDR3 reads CASSQAAGALTDTQYF. The CDR3 DNA follows: TGCGCCAGCAGCCAGGCAGCGGGGGCCCTCACAGATACGCAGTATTTT.

The chain carries TRBV6-5 and TRBJ1-2; D remains unclear. This CDR3 region has 14 residues. The V gene's germline CDR1 is MNHEY and CDR2 SVGAGI. Trimming left V 0 bases short and J 12 bases short, with 17 bases between. The CDR3: CASSYSQGGVGHTF. CDR3 DNA sequence: TGTGCCAGCAGTTACTCCCAAGGAGGAGTTGGACACACCTTC.

The rearrangement joins TRBV11-2 to TRBJ2-1; 13 positions match TRBD2. Germline V gene lookup returns CDR1 SGHAT and CDR2 FQNNGV. The CDR3 sequence is 19 residues long. V trimming: 5 bases; J trimming: 1 base; junction bases outside the gene matches: 11. The CDR3 DNA reads TGTGCCAGCAGCCCGGGACTAGCGGGAATGGCAAGGTCCTACAATGAGCAGTTCTTC. Translated: CASSPGLAGMARSYNEQFF.

The gene calls are TRBV13 and TRBJ1-2; no clear D gene. Germline V CDR1 and CDR2: PRHDT, FYEKMQ (reference sequence). V gave up 0 bases and J gave up 5 bases, with 19 bases separating them. The CDR3 contains 17 residues. This CDR3 reads CASSLGDLTSNFYGYTF. CDR3 in DNA: TGTGCCAGCAGCTTAGGGGACCTGACGAGCAACTTTTATGGCTACACCTTC.

This clone came up once. The chain is built from TRBV9 and TRBJ2-1; D possibly corresponds to TRBD2 (5 bases). Germline CDR1 and CDR2: SGDLS and YYNGEE. V was trimmed by 5 bases and J by 5 bases, leaving 14 bases between them. The CDR3 length is 14 residues. CDR3 sequence: CASSPSYKNNEQFF. CDR3 in DNA: TGTGCCAGCAGTCCTAGCTACAAGAACAATGAGCAGTTCTTC.

V gene TRBV27 combines with J gene TRBJ2-7; 8 positions match TRBD1. CDR3 length equals 14 residues. V shed 5 bases, J shed 3 bases, and the junction held 6 bases outside the gene matches. CDR1 and CDR2 from the germline V gene are MNHEY and SMNVEV (reference sequence). The CDR3 loop reads CASSIGQGLYEQYF. The CDR3 DNA reads as TGTGCCAGCAGTATTGGACAGGGTCTCTACGAGCAGTACTTC.

The sample holds a few counts of this clone. This chain connects TRBV4-2 to TRBJ1-5; D not resolved. CDR1 and CDR2 from the germline V gene are LGHNA and YNFKEQ. The CDR3 length is 15 residues. The V gene lost 1 base and the J gene lost 0 bases, with 7 bases spanning the gap. The CDR3 DNA reads TGTGCCAGCAGCCAAGGAGCAAATAGCAATCAGCCCCAGCATTTT. It translates to CASSQGANSNQPQHF.

The chain is built from TRBV5-1 and TRBJ2-7, with D possibly matching TRBD1 (6 bases). CDR1 and CDR2 (germline): SGHRS, YFSETQ. The ends were cut back, 1 base at V and 5 bases at J, with 22 bases in the middle. This CDR3 is 17 amino acids long. The chain's CDR3 is CASSLRPDRPSMDEQYF. DNA for the CDR3: TGCGCCAGCAGCTTGAGGCCAGACAGGCCTTCGATGGACGAGCAGTACTTC.